The rows below give T cell receptor beta chains drawn from one sample of a study of CD8 T cells in Susac syndrome. TCRdb reprocessed the immunoSEQ multiplex PCR reads with MiXCR, giving one entry per CDR3 protein. The sample holds tens of thousands of distinct CDR3 sequences; 90% to 95% are singletons and the top ten take approximately 1%. Sequencing used CD8+ T cells from PBMCs. All receptors derive from a human donor with Susac syndrome. Each CDR3 is given with its conserved first and last residue.

v_gene: TRBV28
CDR3aa: CASSWGEVYNEQFF

v_gene: TRBV2
CDR3aa: CASGRTEAFF

v_gene: TRBV12-3/TRBV12-4
CDR3aa: CASSLREETQYF

v_gene: TRBV12-3/TRBV12-4
CDR3aa: CASSWTDFTDTQYF

v_gene: TRBV7-9
CDR3aa: CASSFVSGQETQYF

v_gene: TRBV5-4
CDR3aa: CASSLLGPDGEAFF

v_gene: TRBV13
CDR3aa: CASSNGDSASYEQYF

v_gene: TRBV13
CDR3aa: CASSFVGDSSSYNEQFF

v_gene: TRBV6-5
CDR3aa: CASSYSTGAYGYTF

v_gene: TRBV9
CDR3aa: CASRQGGSGANVLTF

v_gene: TRBV7-9
CDR3aa: CASSPVGGIGNIQYF

v_gene: TRBV28
CDR3aa: CASRDFQETQYF

v_gene: TRBV27
CDR3aa: CASSTLQGAKHEKLFF

v_gene: TRBV2
CDR3aa: CASRTSGANQETQYF

v_gene: TRBV2
CDR3aa: CASRGKTGSQETQYF

v_gene: TRBV27
CDR3aa: CASHSTSSYNSPLHF

v_gene: TRBV2
CDR3aa: CASSFLAGSYNEQFF

v_gene: TRBV3-1
CDR3aa: CASSQRPGELFF

v_gene: TRBV27
CDR3aa: CASSSMGANTGELFF

v_gene: TRBV5-6
CDR3aa: CASSLAQGQEVEQPQHF

v_gene: TRBV27
CDR3aa: CASSFGGRGNTEAFF

v_gene: TRBV15
CDR3aa: CATSRGRGGTVNQPQHF

v_gene: TRBV4-1
CDR3aa: CASSQATDSPANYGYTF

v_gene: TRBV27
CDR3aa: CASSARGGSSYEQYF

v_gene: TRBV12-3/TRBV12-4
CDR3aa: CASSSWLRRPANYGYTF

v_gene: TRBV13
CDR3aa: CASSSTGEGEQYF

v_gene: TRBV27
CDR3aa: CASSRGQGTYEQYF

v_gene: TRBV29-1
CDR3aa: CSVYGGPSSYEQYF

v_gene: TRBV19
CDR3aa: CASSTRQASTDTQYF

v_gene: TRBV29-1
CDR3aa: CSVEDPSWGNNEQFF

v_gene: TRBV12-3/TRBV12-4
CDR3aa: CASTSPWSSGGAFSNEQFF

v_gene: TRBV3-1
CDR3aa: CASSLLAGQETQYF

v_gene: TRBV15
CDR3aa: CATSREHVSGELFF

v_gene: TRBV12-3/TRBV12-4
CDR3aa: CASSLLGVEAFF

v_gene: TRBV30
CDR3aa: CAWSVGTGAFYEQYF

v_gene: TRBV25-1
CDR3aa: CASKGGSSYNEQFF

v_gene: TRBV4-1
CDR3aa: CASSQLGTVYEQYF

v_gene: TRBV12-3/TRBV12-4
CDR3aa: CASSDTGLTYEQYF

v_gene: TRBV7-9
CDR3aa: CASSTRTAGGGTDTQYF

v_gene: TRBV5-1
CDR3aa: CASSLRLAISPRDTGELFF

v_gene: TRBV20-1
CDR3aa: CSADRGYTF

v_gene: TRBV29-1
CDR3aa: CSVEGTGHYGYTF

v_gene: TRBV5-6
CDR3aa: CASSLGTVEAFF

v_gene: TRBV11-1
CDR3aa: CASSLWDPGDNEQFF

v_gene: TRBV27
CDR3aa: CASSVVFGPPTADHGYTF